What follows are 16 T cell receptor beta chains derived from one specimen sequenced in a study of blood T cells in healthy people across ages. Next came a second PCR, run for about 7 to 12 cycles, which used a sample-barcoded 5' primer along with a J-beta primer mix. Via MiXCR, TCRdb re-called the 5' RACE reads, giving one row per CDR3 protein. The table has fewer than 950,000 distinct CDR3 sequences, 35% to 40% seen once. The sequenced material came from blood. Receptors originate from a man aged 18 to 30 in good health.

CDR3: CASSYAQWGNQPQHF. Here the CDR3 DNA reads TGTGCCAGCAGTTACGCCCAATGGGGCAATCAGCCCCAGCATTTT. The chain joins TRBV6-2 or TRBV6-3 to TRBJ1-5; D gene uncertain. From germline, CDR1 is MNHEY and CDR2 SVGEGT. V was trimmed by 2 bases and J by 2 bases, leaving 10 bases between them. The CDR3 totals 15 residues.

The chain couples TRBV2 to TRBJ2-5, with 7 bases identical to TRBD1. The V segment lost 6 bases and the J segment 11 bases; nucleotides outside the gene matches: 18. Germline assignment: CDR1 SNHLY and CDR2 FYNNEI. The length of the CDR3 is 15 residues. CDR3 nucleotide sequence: TGTGCCAGCAGCCGTGACAGGGTCCCTAACAATGAGCAGTACTTC. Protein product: CASSRDRVPNNEQYF.

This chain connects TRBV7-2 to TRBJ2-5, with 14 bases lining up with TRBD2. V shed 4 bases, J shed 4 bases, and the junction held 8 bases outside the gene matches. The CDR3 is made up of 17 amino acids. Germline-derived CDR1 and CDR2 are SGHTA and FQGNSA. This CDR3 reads CASSYRRGLAGGETQYF. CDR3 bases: TGTGCCAGCAGCTACCGACGAGGACTAGCGGGAGGAGAGACCCAGTACTTC.

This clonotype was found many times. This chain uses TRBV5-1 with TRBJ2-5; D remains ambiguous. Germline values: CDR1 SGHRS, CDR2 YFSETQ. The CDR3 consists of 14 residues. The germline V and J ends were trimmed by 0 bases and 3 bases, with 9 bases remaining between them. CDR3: CASSLAQLEETQYF. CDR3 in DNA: TGCGCCAGCAGCTTGGCACAGCTAGAAGAGACCCAGTACTTC.

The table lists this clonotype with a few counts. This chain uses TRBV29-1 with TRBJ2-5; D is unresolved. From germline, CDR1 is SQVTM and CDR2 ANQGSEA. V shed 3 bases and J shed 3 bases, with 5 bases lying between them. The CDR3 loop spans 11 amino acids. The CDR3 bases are TGCAGCGTTGACAGGAAAGAGACCCAGTACTTC. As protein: CSVDRKETQYF.

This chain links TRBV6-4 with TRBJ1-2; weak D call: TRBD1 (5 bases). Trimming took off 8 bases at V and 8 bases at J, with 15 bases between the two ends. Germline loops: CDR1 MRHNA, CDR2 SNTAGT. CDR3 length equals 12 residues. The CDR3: CASWDPLEGYTF. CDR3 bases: TGTGCCAGCTGGGACCCCCTGGAGGGCTACACCTTC.

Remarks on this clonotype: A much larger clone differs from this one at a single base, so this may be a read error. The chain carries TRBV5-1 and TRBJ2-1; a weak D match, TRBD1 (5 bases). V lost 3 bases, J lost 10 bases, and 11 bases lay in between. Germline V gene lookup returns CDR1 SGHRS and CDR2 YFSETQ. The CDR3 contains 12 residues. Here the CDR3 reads CASSSMAGEQFF. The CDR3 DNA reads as TGCGCCAGCAGCTCGATGGCAGGGGAGCAGTTCTTC.

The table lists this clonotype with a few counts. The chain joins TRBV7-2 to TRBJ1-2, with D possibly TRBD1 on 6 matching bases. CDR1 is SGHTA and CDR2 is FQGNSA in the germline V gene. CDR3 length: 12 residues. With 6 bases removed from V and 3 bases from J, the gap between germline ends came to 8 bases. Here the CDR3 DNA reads TGTGCCAGCAGGAGGACAGACTATGGCTACACCTTC. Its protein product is CASRRTDYGYTF.

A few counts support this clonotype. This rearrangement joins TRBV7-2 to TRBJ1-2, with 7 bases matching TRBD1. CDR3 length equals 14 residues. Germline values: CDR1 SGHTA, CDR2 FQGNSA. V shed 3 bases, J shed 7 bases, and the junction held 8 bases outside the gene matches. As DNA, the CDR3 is TGTGCCAGCAGCTTTCAGGGGGATTCCGGTGGCTACACCTTC. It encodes CASSFQGDSGGYTF.

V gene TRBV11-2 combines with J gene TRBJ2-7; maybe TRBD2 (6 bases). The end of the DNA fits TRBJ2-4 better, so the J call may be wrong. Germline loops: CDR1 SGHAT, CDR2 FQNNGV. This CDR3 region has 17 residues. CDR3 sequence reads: CASSPIGGVNSENIQYF. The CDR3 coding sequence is TGTGCCAGCAGCCCGATAGGAGGGGTGAATAGCGAAAACATTCAGTACTTC.

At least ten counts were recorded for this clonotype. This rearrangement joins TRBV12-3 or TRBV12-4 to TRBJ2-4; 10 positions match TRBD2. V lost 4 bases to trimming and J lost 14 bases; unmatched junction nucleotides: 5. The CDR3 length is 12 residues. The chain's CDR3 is CASSSAGGPKYF. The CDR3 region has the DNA TGTGCCAGCAGTTCAGCGGGGGGGCCTAAGTACTTC.

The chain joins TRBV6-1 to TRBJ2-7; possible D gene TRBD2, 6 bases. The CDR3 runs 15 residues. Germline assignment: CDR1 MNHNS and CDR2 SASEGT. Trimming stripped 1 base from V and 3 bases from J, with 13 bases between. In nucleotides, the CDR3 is TGTGCCAGCAGTGAAGAGGGACTCACATACTACGAGCAGTACTTC. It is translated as CASSEEGLTYYEQYF.

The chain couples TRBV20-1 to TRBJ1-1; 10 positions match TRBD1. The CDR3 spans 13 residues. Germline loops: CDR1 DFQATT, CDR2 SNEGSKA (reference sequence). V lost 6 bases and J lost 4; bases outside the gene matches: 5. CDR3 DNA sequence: TGCAGTGCGAGGGACAGGGGTATCACTGAAGCTTTCTTT. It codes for CSARDRGITEAFF.

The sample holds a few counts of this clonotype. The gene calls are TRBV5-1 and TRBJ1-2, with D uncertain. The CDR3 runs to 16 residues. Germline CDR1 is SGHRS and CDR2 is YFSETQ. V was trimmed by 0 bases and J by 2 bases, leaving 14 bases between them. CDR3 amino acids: CASSLGPELTNYGYTF. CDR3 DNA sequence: TGCGCCAGCAGCTTGGGTCCCGAGTTAACGAACTATGGCTACACCTTC.

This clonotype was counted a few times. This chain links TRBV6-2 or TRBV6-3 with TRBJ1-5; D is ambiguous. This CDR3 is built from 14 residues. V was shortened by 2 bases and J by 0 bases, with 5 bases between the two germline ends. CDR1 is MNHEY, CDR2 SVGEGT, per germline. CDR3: CASSYGSSNQPQHF. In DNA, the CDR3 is TGTGCCAGCAGTTACGGCAGTAGCAATCAGCCCCAGCATTTT.

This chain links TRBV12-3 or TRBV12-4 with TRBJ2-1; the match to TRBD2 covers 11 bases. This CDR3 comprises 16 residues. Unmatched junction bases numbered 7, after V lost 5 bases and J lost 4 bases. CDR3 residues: CASSPQTSGAYNEQFF. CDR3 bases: TGTGCCAGCAGTCCCCAGACTAGCGGGGCTTACAATGAGCAGTTCTTC.